This is a list of T cell receptor beta chains from one sample in a study of neoadjuvant anti-PD-1 for oral cavity cancer. TCRdb's table, derived via immunoSEQ multiplex PCR, lists solely in-frame clones and lacks some. The table lists some 15,000 clones, around 70% of them singletons. The material sequenced was PBMCs, taken before nivolumab (anti-PD-1) treatment. These receptors all come from a person aged 40 to 85 with oral cavity squamous cell carcinoma. CDR3s include the opening cysteine and the closing phenylalanine or tryptophan. A D gene is named only where the DNA matches it firmly. Some rows have no size entry. The others give once, few or many, or a class for an expanded clone.

TRBJ1-1	NA	TRBV7-9	NA	CASRSGSLTRAFF	TGTGCCAGCAGGTCGGGATCCCTTACCCGCGCTTTCTTT
TRBJ2-3	NA	TRBV5-1	NA	CATRPRPSTDTQYF	TGCGCCACCCGCCCGCGGCCTAGCACAGATACGCAGTATTTT
TRBJ1-2	NA	TRBV11-2	NA	CASSLIRGAGGYTF	TGTGCCAGCAGCTTAATTAGGGGCGCAGGGGGCTACACCTTC
TRBJ2-1	TRBD2	TRBV5-1	NA	CASSLAGSGSVWDEQFF	TGCGCCAGCAGCTTGGCCGGTAGCGGGAGTGTATGGGATGAGCAGTTCTTC
TRBJ2-7	TRBD2	TRBV5-1	NA	CASSSTEAGGAGEQYF	TGCGCCAGCAGCTCGACTGAAGCGGGAGGGGCAGGGGAGCAGTACTTC
TRBJ2-7	NA	TRBV7-9	NA	CASSLSVASYEQYF	TGTGCCAGCAGCTTAAGTGTCGCTTCCTACGAGCAGTACTTC
TRBJ2-5	NA	TRBV10-3	NA	CAISGGLVQETQYF	TGTGCCATCAGTGGGGGGTTGGTCCAAGAGACCCAGTACTTC
TRBJ2-1	NA	TRBV25-1	once	CASWGADKYEQFF	TGTGCCAGCTGGGGGGCAGACAAATATGAGCAGTTCTTC
TRBJ2-1	NA	TRBV11-2	NA	CASSPRVRNEQFF	TGTGCCAGCAGCCCCAGGGTCCGCAATGAGCAGTTCTTC
TRBJ1-5	NA	TRBV2	NA	CASSEAWGSNQPQHF	TGTGCCAGCAGTGAAGCTTGGGGAAGCAATCAGCCCCAGCATTTT
TRBJ1-1	TRBD1	TRBV19	NA	CATLTGGHEAFF	TGTGCCACTCTAACAGGGGGACATGAAGCTTTCTTT
TRBJ2-5	NA	TRBV9	NA	CASSASPQSQETQYF	TGTGCCAGCAGCGCCTCCCCACAGAGTCAAGAGACCCAGTACTTC
TRBJ2-3	NA	TRBV6-5	once	CASSYGRQATDTQYF	TGTGCCAGCAGTTACGGCCGACAGGCCACAGATACGCAGTATTTT
TRBJ1-2	NA	TRBV10-2	NA	CASSESRGYGYTF	TGCGCCAGCAGTGAGTCAAGGGGTTATGGCTACACCTTC
TRBJ2-2	NA	TRBV11-3	NA	CASRGEWTGELFF	TGTGCCAGCAGGGGTGAATGGACCGGGGAGCTGTTTTTT
TRBJ1-1	TRBD1	TRBV7-9	few	CASSPDRVSEAFF	TGTGCCAGCAGCCCCGACAGGGTATCAGAAGCTTTCTTT
TRBJ1-2	TRBD1	TRBV28	NA	CASSYNRGLGYGYTF	TGTGCCAGCAGCTATAACAGGGGGCTCGGGTATGGCTACACCTTC
TRBJ1-2	NA	TRBV19	NA	CASSPREGGYTF	TGTGCCAGTAGTCCCCGGGAGGGCGGCTACACCTTC
TRBJ2-7	TRBD1	TRBV19	NA	CASSIGRGPYEQYF	TGTGCCAGTAGTATTGGCAGGGGGCCCTACGAGCAGTACTTC
TRBJ2-7	NA	TRBV11-1	NA	CASSGRQGGPYEQYF	TGTGCCAGCAGCGGAAGACAGGGAGGCCCCTACGAGCAGTACTTC
TRBJ2-2	NA	TRBV6-5	NA	CASSSRVETGELFF	TGTGCCAGCAGTTCACGGGTCGAAACCGGGGAGCTGTTTTTT
TRBJ1-2	NA	TRBV6-6	NA	CASSYSGGPQGYGYTF	TGTGCCAGCAGTTACTCCGGGGGTCCGCAGGGCTATGGCTACACCTTC
TRBJ2-1	NA	TRBV7-9	once	CASSPYSEQFF	TGTGCCAGCAGCCCTTACAGCGAGCAGTTCTTC
TRBJ2-1	TRBD2	TRBV5-1	NA	CASSLGPSWGASGISYNEQFF	TGCGCCAGCAGCTTGGGACCCTCATGGGGGGCTAGCGGGATCTCCTACAATGAGCAGTTCTTC
TRBJ2-2	NA	TRBV2	NA	CASSETGRNTGELFF	TGTGCCAGCAGTGAAACAGGGAGAAACACCGGGGAGCTGTTTTTT
TRBJ2-5	NA	TRBV10-1	NA	CASSSLGGQETQYF	TGCGCCAGCTCTAGTCTCGGGGGCCAAGAGACCCAGTACTTC
TRBJ1-5	NA	TRBV7-9	NA	CASSGGGFFGNQPQHF	TGTGCCAGCAGCGGTGGGGGGTTTTTTGGAAATCAGCCCCAGCATTTT
TRBJ2-2	NA	TRBV7-9	NA	CAGELTGELFF	TGTGCCGGGGAATTAACCGGGGAGCTGTTTTTT
TRBJ2-7	TRBD1	TRBV9	NA	CASSVGQGAYEQYF	TGTGCCAGCAGCGTAGGACAGGGGGCCTACGAGCAGTACTTC
TRBJ2-1	NA	TRBV6-5	NA	CASSYRDIAYNEQFF	TGTGCCAGCAGTTACCGGGACATAGCCTACAATGAGCAGTTCTTC
TRBJ2-3	TRBD2	TRBV15	NA	CATSRELGGANTQYF	TGTGCCACCAGCAGAGAACTCGGGGGGGCGAATACGCAGTATTTT
TRBJ1-3	NA	TRBV4-2	NA	CASRLGASGNTIYF	TGTGCCAGCAGACTAGGGGCATCTGGAAACACCATATATTTT
TRBJ2-2	TRBD1	TRBV6-1	NA	CASSVGQFNTGELFF	TGTGCCAGCAGTGTGGGACAGTTTAACACCGGGGAGCTGTTTTTT
TRBJ1-1	NA	TRBV6-5	NA	CASSYGGFGNTEAFF	TGTGCCAGCAGTTACGGAGGGTTTGGGAACACTGAAGCTTTCTTT
TRBJ1-6	NA	TRBV6-5	NA	CASSGTPSYNSPLHF	TGTGCCAGCAGTGGGACACCAAGCTATAATTCACCCCTCCACTTT
TRBJ1-2	TRBD1	TRBV7-3	NA	CASSLTGGFNYGYTF	TGTGCCAGCAGCCTCACAGGGGGCTTTAACTATGGCTACACCTTC
TRBJ1-2	NA	TRBV7-9	few	CASSLRQNDYTF	TGTGCCAGCAGCTTAAGGCAGAATGACTACACCTTC
TRBJ2-7	TRBD1	TRBV11-2	once	CASSPDRGGYEQYF	TGTGCCAGCAGCCCCGACAGGGGGGGCTACGAGCAGTACTTC
TRBJ2-7	NA	TRBV28	NA	CASNPGGYEQYF	TGTGCCAGCAATCCTGGGGGGTACGAGCAGTACTTC
TRBJ1-1	NA	TRBV6-5	NA	CASKEGLNTEAFF	TGTGCCAGCAAGGAGGGTTTGAACACTGAAGCTTTCTTT
TRBJ2-2	TRBD1	TRBV30	NA	CAWKSTGTGELFF	TGTGCCTGGAAATCGACAGGGACCGGGGAGCTGTTTTTT
TRBJ2-1	NA	TRBV10-1	NA	CASSESVGGRYNEQFF	TGCGCCAGCAGTGAGTCCGTCGGCGGACGGTACAATGAGCAGTTCTTC
TRBJ1-2	TRBD1	TRBV28	few	CASRRQGVLGYTF	TGTGCCAGCAGAAGGCAGGGGGTACTCGGCTACACCTTC
TRBJ2-7	TRBD2	TRBV4-1	NA	CASSQAGGQWDEQYF	TGCGCCAGCAGCCAAGCGGGGGGGCAGTGGGACGAGCAGTACTTC
TRBJ1-2	TRBD1	TRBV30	NA	CAWSPPGQGPLGYGYTF	TGTGCCTGGAGTCCTCCGGGACAGGGACCTTTAGGGTATGGCTACACCTTC
TRBJ1-3	NA	TRBV5-1	NA	CASSSLGGGNTIYF	TGCGCCAGCAGCTCCTTGGGGGGAGGAAACACCATATATTTT
TRBJ1-1	NA	TRBV6-5	few	CASSSRLNTEAFF	TGTGCCAGCAGCTCCCGCCTGAACACTGAAGCTTTCTTT
TRBJ1-2	NA	TRBV7-9	NA	CASSPRRGTRDGYTF	TGTGCCAGCAGCCCCCGACGGGGGACCCGGGATGGCTACACCTTC
TRBJ1-1	TRBD1	TRBV2	few	CASRDREGTEAFF	TGTGCCAGCAGGGACAGGGAGGGGACTGAAGCTTTCTTT
TRBJ1-2	TRBD1	TRBV19	NA	CASTGQGAGGYTF	TGTGCCAGTACGGGACAGGGGGCTGGGGGCTACACCTTC